This T cell receptor beta chain derives from a study of cytomegalovirus exposure and HLA in healthy donors. For the study at large: Membership in the Caucasian-associated ancestry cluster was found for 81% of 398 genotyped donors.

The germline V gene encodes CDR1 MDHEN and CDR2 SYDVKM. The CDR3 runs 14 residues. The V and J ends lost 6 bases and 0 bases respectively, with 9 bases between them. Both 60 Vbeta primers and 13 Jbeta primers went into the PCR. Sequencing was performed with immunoSEQ multiplex PCR; in TCRdb, only in-frame clones are kept and a portion is missing. The profile covers 150,000 to 200,000 clones, with roughly 85% appearing a single time and approximately 2.2% taken by the ten largest. The chain employs TRBV28 and TRBJ1-5; D call uncertain. The sequencing input was PBMCs. The sequence was collected from a woman in her 50s in good health and CMV-seronegative. The CDR3 bases are TGTGCCAGCAGGGGCGAGTATAGCAATCAGCCCCAGCATTTT. This gives the protein CASRGEYSNQPQHF.